Following are 28 T cell receptor beta chains from one sample sequenced in a study of blood T cell repertoires in COVID-19. Sequencing used immunoSEQ multiplex PCR; TCRdb keeps in-frame clones, though not all of them. The repertoire consists of more than 150,000 clones, with 65% to 90% occurring once and the leading ten covering roughly 12%. Sequenced input: PBMCs or T cells enriched from blood (not recorded which). The origin of the receptors is a man between 35 and 55 years old who had recovered from COVID-19.

This chain joins TRBV4-2 and TRBJ1-2; 10 positions agree with TRBD1. CDR1 and CDR2 (germline): LGHNA, YNFKEQ. CDR3 length: 15 residues. V shed 4 bases and J 1 base; nucleotides not matched to a gene: 3. Written as DNA, the CDR3 is TGTGCCAGCAGCCCTGGGACAGGGGTTAACTATGGCTACACCTTC. Its protein is CASSPGTGVNYGYTF.

The chain links TRBV29-1 to TRBJ2-5; maybe TRBD2 (6 bases). CDR3 length equals 18 residues. With 7 bases removed from V and 2 bases from J, the gap between germline ends came to 29 bases. Germline lookup yields CDR1 SQVTM and CDR2 ANQGSEA. CDR3 coding DNA: TGCAGCGGAAAGCACACCTTTCGAATGGGGAGGCTTCAAGAGACCCAGTACTTC. This translates into CSGKHTFRMGRLQETQYF.

This clone has only a few counts. The chain combines TRBV27 with TRBJ2-7; perhaps TRBD1 as D (6 bases). The CDR3 runs to 13 residues. The V gene lost 3 bases and the J gene lost 1 base, with 7 bases spanning the gap. Per germline, CDR1 MNHEY and CDR2 SMNVEV (reference sequence). The CDR3, as DNA: TGTGCCAGCAGTTTTCAGGGGTCCTACGAGCAGTACTTC. Amino acid sequence: CASSFQGSYEQYF.

The rearrangement uses TRBV12-5 and TRBJ2-3, with D possibly being TRBD2 (5 bases). CDR1 is LGHNT, CDR2 FRNRAP, per germline. This CDR3 contains 14 residues. V lost 3 bases and J lost 3, with 10 bases in between. This CDR3 is CASGFGVGTDTQYF. As DNA, the CDR3 is TGTGCTAGTGGTTTCGGGGTAGGGACAGATACGCAGTATTTT.

The rearrangement joins TRBV19 to TRBJ1-2; D is unclear. Germline V gene lookup returns CDR1 LNHDA and CDR2 SQIVND (reference sequence). Deletions cut 6 bases from V and 8 bases from J, with 13 bases between. CDR3 size: 12 residues. This chain's CDR3 is CASRVVSEGYTF. The CDR3 DNA reads TGTGCCAGTAGAGTGGTCAGCGAAGGCTACACCTTC.

The V call is TRBV14, the J call TRBJ2-5; 8 bases agree with TRBD2. V dropped 4 bases and J dropped 0; count of bases not matched to a gene: 13. The CDR3 has 18 residues. The germline CDR1 and CDR2 sequences are SGHDN and FVKESK. The CDR3 DNA reads as TGTGCCAGCAGCCCAACCCGACGGGGCGGGAGGTACCAAGAGACCCAGTACTTC. It yields the protein CASSPTRRGGRYQETQYF.

The count of this clone is one. V usage is TRBV12-5 and J usage is TRBJ2-7, with 10 bases matching TRBD1. From germline, CDR1 is LGHNT and CDR2 FRNRAP. This CDR3 region has 14 residues. V was clipped by 6 bases and J by 3 bases; unmatched bases: 5. CDR3 nucleotide sequence: TGTGCTAGTGGCGCAGGGACAGGGGACTACGAGCAGTACGTC. Encoded protein: CASGAGTGDYEQYV.

V gene TRBV4-3 combines with J gene TRBJ1-2; D remains ambiguous. There are 13 residues in the CDR3. V shed 3 bases and J shed 4 bases, with 9 bases lying between them. Looked up from germline, CDR1 is LGHNA and CDR2 is YSLEER. CDR3 nucleotides: TGCGCCAGCAGCCAGGAGACTGGCTATGGCTACACCTTC. It is translated as CASSQETGYGYTF.

The rearrangement joins TRBV2 to TRBJ1-2; D may be TRBD1 (5 bases). V dropped 6 bases and J dropped 2 bases, with 10 bases sitting between them. Germline V gene lookup returns CDR1 SNHLY and CDR2 FYNNEI. This CDR3 is 13 amino acids long. The chain's CDR3 is CASRWGENYGYTF. CDR3 nucleotides: TGTGCCAGCAGATGGGGGGAGAACTATGGCTACACCTTC.

The chain is built from TRBV5-1 and TRBJ2-3, with 8 nucleotides matching TRBD2. The length of the CDR3 is 14 residues. Looked up from germline, CDR1 is SGHRS and CDR2 is YFSETQ. With 3 bases clipped from V and 5 bases from J, the junction kept 5 bases outside the gene matches. This chain's CDR3 is CASSSPLAGDTQYF. CDR3 in DNA: TGCGCCAGCAGCTCCCCTCTAGCGGGAGATACGCAGTATTTT.

This chain uses TRBV10-2 with TRBJ2-4; possible D gene TRBD2, 6 bases. Germline CDR1 is WSHSY and CDR2 is SAAADI. CDR3 length: 15 amino acids. The ends were cut back, 1 base at V and 1 base at J, with 8 bases in the middle. The DNA for the CDR3 is TGCGCCAGCAGTGAGTTAGCGGCCGCCAAAAACATTCAGTACTTC. Protein product: CASSELAAAKNIQYF.

Here the CDR3 reads CASSQGSSTDTQYF. CDR3 DNA: TGCGCCAGCAGCCAGGGGTCGAGCACAGATACGCAGTATTTT. The chain is built from TRBV5-1 and TRBJ2-3, with D possibly TRBD1 on 6 matching bases. Trimming shortened V by 4 bases and J by 0 bases, and 9 bases separated the two germline ends. The CDR3 length is 14 residues. In germline, CDR1 is SGHRS, CDR2 YFSETQ.

The chain combines TRBV5-6 with TRBJ2-5; TRBD2 might be the D (5 bases). Trimming left V 0 bases short and J 2 bases short, with 11 bases between. The length of the CDR3 is 15 residues. Looked up from germline, CDR1 is SGHDT and CDR2 is YYEEEE. The CDR3 nucleotides read TGTGCCAGCAGCTTGGGCAGCGGCCTACAAGAGACCCAGTACTTC. It codes for CASSLGSGLQETQYF.

This sequence joins TRBV9 and TRBJ1-1; the D gene is possibly TRBD1 (5 bases). Per the germline V gene, CDR1 is SGDLS and CDR2 is YYNGEE. There are 13 residues in the CDR3. V was cut by 2 bases and J by 3 bases, with 8 bases left in between. The chain's CDR3 is CASSVGGYTEAFF. In DNA, the CDR3 is TGTGCCAGCAGCGTGGGGGGGTACACTGAAGCTTTCTTT.

The rearrangement links TRBV11-2 to TRBJ1-4, with a tentative D call TRBD1 (5 bases). CDR1 is SGHAT, CDR2 FQNNGV, per germline. V was pared by 5 bases and J by 0 bases, with 19 bases between. The CDR3 loop spans 18 amino acids. CDR3 loop: CASSPRLEGRATNEKLFF. CDR3 bases: TGTGCCAGCAGCCCGCGATTGGAGGGGAGGGCAACTAATGAAAAACTGTTTTTT.

This rearrangement joins TRBV7-9 to TRBJ2-1, with 10 bases aligning to TRBD2. J gave up 9 bases and V 1 base, and 9 bases lay outside the gene matches. CDR1 is SEHNR and CDR2 is FQNEAQ in the germline V gene (reference sequence). This CDR3 comprises 16 residues. In DNA form, the CDR3 reads TGTGCCAGCAGCTTAGGGGTGCTAGCGGGGGCCGGTGAGCAGTTCTTC. It yields the protein CASSLGVLAGAGEQFF.

V gene TRBV6-1 combines with J gene TRBJ2-2; TRBD1 matches at 11 bases. The CDR3 has 16 amino acids. Trimming at V came to 2 bases and at J to 7 bases, leaving 6 bases not matched to a gene. Germline V gene data show CDR1 as MNHNS and CDR2 as SASEGT. CDR3: CASSENKGQGVGELFF. CDR3 nucleotide sequence: TGTGCCAGCAGTGAAAATAAGGGACAGGGGGTCGGGGAGCTGTTTTTT.

The rearrangement uses TRBV9 and TRBJ1-2; D gene unclear. This CDR3 is built from 14 residues. CDR1 is SGDLS and CDR2 is YYNGEE in the germline V gene. Trimming took 3 bases from V and 3 from J, leaving 12 bases between them. CDR3 region: CASSASLFDYGYTF. In DNA form, the CDR3 reads TGTGCCAGCAGCGCTTCCCTGTTTGACTATGGCTACACCTTC.

The V call is TRBV5-4, the J call TRBJ2-2; perhaps TRBD2 as D (6 bases). Germline assignment: CDR1 SGHNT and CDR2 YYREEE (reference sequence). CDR3 length: 15 amino acids. V dropped 2 bases and J dropped 3 bases, with 11 bases sitting between them. The DNA of the CDR3 is TGTGCCAGCAGCTTCACAGGAGGGGACACCGGGGAGCTGTTTTTT. It specifies CASSFTGGDTGELFF.

In this sample, this clone turned up a few times. This chain uses TRBV5-1 with TRBJ1-1; D might be TRBD1 (5 bases). Germline CDR1 reads SGHRS; CDR2 reads YFSETQ. V dropped 4 bases and J dropped 7 bases, with 14 bases sitting between them. This CDR3 spans 13 amino acids. The CDR3 DNA reads as TGCGCCAGCAGCCCGTGGTCGGGGGATGAAGCTTTCTTT. It yields the protein CASSPWSGDEAFF.

The V gene is TRBV7-8, the J gene TRBJ2-7; no reliable D call. The CDR3 is made up of 14 amino acids. V was clipped by 3 bases and J by 3 bases, with 12 bases between them. Germline CDR1 reads SGHVS; CDR2 reads FQNEAQ. CDR3 in amino acids: CASSFSSGIYEQYF. The CDR3 DNA follows: TGTGCCAGCAGCTTTTCGTCGGGTATCTACGAGCAGTACTTC. The full variable domain, rest sourced from reference TRBV7-8 and TRBJ2-7, is GAGVSQSPRYKVAKRGQDVALRCDPISGHVSLFWYQQALGQGPEFLTYFQNEAQLDKSGLPSDRFFAERPEGSVSTLKIQRTQQEDSAVYLCASSFSSGIYEQYFGPGTRLTVT.

The V and J genes are TRBV5-1 and TRBJ2-1; 7 positions agree with TRBD2. Looked up from germline, CDR1 is SGHRS and CDR2 is YFSETQ. J gave up 6 bases and V 5 bases, and 11 bases lay outside the gene matches. The CDR3 loop spans 15 amino acids. The CDR3: CASSSLIPGGNEQFF. The CDR3 region has the DNA TGCGCCAGCAGTTCCCTTATCCCGGGGGGCAATGAGCAGTTCTTC.

The V call is TRBV19, the J call TRBJ2-6; 12 positions match TRBD1. The CDR3 consists of 18 residues. Trimming took 7 bases from V and 2 from J; bases not matched to a gene: 9. In germline, CDR1 is LNHDA, CDR2 SQIVND (reference sequence). The CDR3 DNA reads as TGTGCCAGTACCCTACCGGGACAGGGGGCTCCTGGGGCCAACGTCCTGACTTTC. Its translation is CASTLPGQGAPGANVLTF.

The rearrangement uses TRBV6-1 and TRBJ1-5, with 7 bases identical to TRBD1. The V gene's germline CDR1 is MNHNS and CDR2 SASEGT. The CDR3 covers 18 residues. Unmatched junction bases numbered 13, after V lost 1 base and J lost 4 bases. The CDR3 nucleotides are TGTGCCAGCAGTGAAGGTTGGAGGGCAGGGGGTCTAAATCAGCCCCAGCATTTT. Protein: CASSEGWRAGGLNQPQHF.

For this clone: The sample holds other DNA sequences that translate to the same CDR3. The gene calls are TRBV7-2 and TRBJ1-5; a possible D gene is TRBD1 (6 bases). CDR1 is SGHTA, CDR2 FQGNSA, per germline. CDR3 length: 15 amino acids. Trimming shortened V by 5 bases and J by 0 bases, and 11 bases separated the two germline ends. The CDR3 DNA sequence: TGTGCCAGCAGCCTCGGACAGTATAGCAATCAGCCCCAGCATTTT. Protein product: CASSLGQYSNQPQHF. Combining the CDR3 with reference TRBV7-2 and TRBJ1-5 gives the whole variable domain GAGVSQSPSNKVTEKGKDVELRCDPISGHTALYWYRQSLGQGLEFLIYFQGNSAPDKSGLPSDRFSAERTGGSVSTLTIQRTQQEDSAVYLCASSLGQYSNQPQHFGDGTRLSIL.

The chain recombines TRBV12-3 or TRBV12-4 with TRBJ2-7; TRBD1 aligns across 9 bases. The length of the CDR3 is 13 residues. The V and J ends lost 1 base and 6 bases, in that order; junction bases with no gene match: 1. The chain's CDR3 is CASSLGQGGEQYV. The CDR3 DNA reads TGTGCCAGCAGTTTAGGACAGGGGGGCGAGCAGTACGTC.

CDR3 residues: CASSQAEDQPQHF. The CDR3 DNA reads as TGTGCCAGCAGCCAAGCTGAGGATCAGCCCCAGCATTTT. The chain carries TRBV3-1 (or the pseudogene TRBV3-2) and TRBJ1-5; D not certain. Trimming left V 1 base short and J 5 bases short, with 6 bases between. Looked up from germline, CDR1 is LGHDT and CDR2 is YNNKEL (reference sequence). The CDR3 has 13 residues.

The chain carries TRBV9 and TRBJ1-6; 10 bases map to TRBD1. J lost 7 bases, V lost 3 bases, and 10 bases had no gene match. This CDR3 has 17 residues. Germline values: CDR1 SGDLS, CDR2 YYNGEE. CDR3 sequence (DNA): TGTGCCAGCAGCGCGGGACAGGGGCGAGCAGTAAATTCACCCCTCCACTTT. Encoded protein: CASSAGQGRAVNSPLHF.